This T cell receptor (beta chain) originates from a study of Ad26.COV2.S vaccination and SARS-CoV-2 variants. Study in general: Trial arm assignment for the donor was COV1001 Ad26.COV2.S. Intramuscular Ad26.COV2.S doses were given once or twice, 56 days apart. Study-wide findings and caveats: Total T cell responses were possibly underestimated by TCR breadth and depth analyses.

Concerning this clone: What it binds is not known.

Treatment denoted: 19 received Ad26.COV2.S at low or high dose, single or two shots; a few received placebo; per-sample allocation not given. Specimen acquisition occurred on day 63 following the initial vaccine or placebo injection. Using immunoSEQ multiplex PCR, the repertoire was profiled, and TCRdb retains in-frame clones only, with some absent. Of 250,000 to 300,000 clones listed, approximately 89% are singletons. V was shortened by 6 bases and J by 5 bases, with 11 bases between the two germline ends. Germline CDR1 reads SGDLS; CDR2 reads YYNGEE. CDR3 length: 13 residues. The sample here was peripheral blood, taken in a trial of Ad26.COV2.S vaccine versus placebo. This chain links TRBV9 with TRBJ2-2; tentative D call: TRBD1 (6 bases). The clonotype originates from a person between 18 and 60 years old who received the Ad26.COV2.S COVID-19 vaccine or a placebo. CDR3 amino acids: CASTQGWTGELFF. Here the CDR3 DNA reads TGTGCCAGCACACAGGGATGGACCGGGGAGCTGTTTTTT.